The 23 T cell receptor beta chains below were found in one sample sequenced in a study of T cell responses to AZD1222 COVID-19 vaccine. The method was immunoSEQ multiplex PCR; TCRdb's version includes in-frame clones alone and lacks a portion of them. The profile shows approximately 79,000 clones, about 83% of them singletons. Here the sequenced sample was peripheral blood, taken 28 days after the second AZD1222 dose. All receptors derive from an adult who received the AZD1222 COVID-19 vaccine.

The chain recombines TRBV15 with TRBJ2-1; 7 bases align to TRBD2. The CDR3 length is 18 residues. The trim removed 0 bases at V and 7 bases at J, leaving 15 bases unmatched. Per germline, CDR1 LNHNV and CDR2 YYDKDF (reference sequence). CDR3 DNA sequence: TGTGCCACCAGCAGAGATCTGGCGGGAGCTTCTTCCGGGAATGAGCAGTTCTTC. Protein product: CATSRDLAGASSGNEQFF. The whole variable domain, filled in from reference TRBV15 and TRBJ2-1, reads DAMVIQNPRYQVTQFGKPVTLSCSQTLNHNVMYWYQQKSSQAPKLLFHYYDKDFNNEADTPDNFQSRRPNTSFCFLDIRSPGLGDTAMYLCATSRDLAGASSGNEQFFGPGTRLTVL.

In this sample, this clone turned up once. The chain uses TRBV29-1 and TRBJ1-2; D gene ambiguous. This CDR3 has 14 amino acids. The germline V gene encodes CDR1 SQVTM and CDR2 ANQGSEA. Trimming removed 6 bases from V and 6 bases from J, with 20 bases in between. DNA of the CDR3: TGCAGCGTCGAATCGCCACCTCATCGTAATGGCTACACCTTC. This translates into CSVESPPHRNGYTF.

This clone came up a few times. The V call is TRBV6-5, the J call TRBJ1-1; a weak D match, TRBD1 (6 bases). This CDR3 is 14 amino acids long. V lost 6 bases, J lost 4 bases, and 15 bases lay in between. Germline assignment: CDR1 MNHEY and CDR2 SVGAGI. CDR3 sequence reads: CASRVDTGSTEAFF. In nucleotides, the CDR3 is TGTGCCAGCAGAGTCGACACAGGGTCCACTGAAGCTTTCTTT.

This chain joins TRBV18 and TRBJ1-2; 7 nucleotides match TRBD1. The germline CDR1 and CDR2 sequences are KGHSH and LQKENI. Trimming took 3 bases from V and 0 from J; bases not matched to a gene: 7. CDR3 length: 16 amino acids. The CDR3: CASSPSDRTANYGYTF. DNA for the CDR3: TGTGCCAGCTCACCTTCGGACAGGACAGCTAACTATGGCTACACCTTC.

CDR3 residues: CASSPGGLGAKNIQYF. CDR3 bases: TGTGCCAGCAGTCCGGGGGGTCTGGGAGCCAAAAACATTCAGTACTTC. The chain carries TRBV7-9 and TRBJ2-4, with 7 bases aligning to TRBD2. The V gene end was trimmed by 6 bases and the J gene end by 0 bases; junction bases not matched to a gene: 8. CDR3 length: 16 amino acids. From germline, CDR1 is SEHNR and CDR2 FQNEAQ (reference sequence).

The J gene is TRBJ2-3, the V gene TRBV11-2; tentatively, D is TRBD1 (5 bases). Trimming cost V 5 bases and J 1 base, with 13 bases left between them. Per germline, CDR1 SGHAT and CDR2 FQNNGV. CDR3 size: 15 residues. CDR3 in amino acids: CASSPQGGRTDTQYF. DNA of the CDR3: TGTGCCAGCAGCCCGCAGGGCGGACGCACAGATACGCAGTATTTT.

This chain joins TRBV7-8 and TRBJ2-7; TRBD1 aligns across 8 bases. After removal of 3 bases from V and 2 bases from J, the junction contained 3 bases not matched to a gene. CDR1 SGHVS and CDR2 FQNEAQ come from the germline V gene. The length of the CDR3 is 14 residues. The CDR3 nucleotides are TGTGCCAGCAGCTTCGGACAGGGCCCCTACGAGCAGTACTTC. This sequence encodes CASSFGQGPYEQYF.

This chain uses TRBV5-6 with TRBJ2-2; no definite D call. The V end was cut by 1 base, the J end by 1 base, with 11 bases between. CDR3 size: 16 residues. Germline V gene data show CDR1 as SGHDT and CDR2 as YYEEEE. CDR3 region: CASSLLANLNTGELFF. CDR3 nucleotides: TGTGCCAGCAGCTTGCTGGCTAACCTGAACACCGGGGAGCTGTTTTTT.

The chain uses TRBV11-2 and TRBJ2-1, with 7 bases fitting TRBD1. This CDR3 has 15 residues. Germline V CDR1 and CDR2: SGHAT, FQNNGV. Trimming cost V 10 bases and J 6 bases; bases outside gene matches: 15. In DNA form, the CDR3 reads TGTGCCACAGCCCCCCGGGACAGTGAGTTCAATGAGCAGTTCTTC. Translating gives CATAPRDSEFNEQFF.

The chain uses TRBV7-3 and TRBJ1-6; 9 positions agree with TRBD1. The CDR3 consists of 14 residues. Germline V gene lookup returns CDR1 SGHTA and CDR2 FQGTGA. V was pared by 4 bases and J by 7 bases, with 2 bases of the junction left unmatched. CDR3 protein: CASSSGQGNSPLHF. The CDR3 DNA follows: TGTGCCAGCAGCTCGGGACAGGGAAATTCACCCCTCCACTTT.

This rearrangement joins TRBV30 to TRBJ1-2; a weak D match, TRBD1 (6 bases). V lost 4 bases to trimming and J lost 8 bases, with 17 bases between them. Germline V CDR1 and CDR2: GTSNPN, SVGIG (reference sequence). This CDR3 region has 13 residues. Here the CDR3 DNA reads TGTGCCTGGAACCAAGGGGGTGCGGGGGGCTACACCTTC. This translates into CAWNQGGAGGYTF.

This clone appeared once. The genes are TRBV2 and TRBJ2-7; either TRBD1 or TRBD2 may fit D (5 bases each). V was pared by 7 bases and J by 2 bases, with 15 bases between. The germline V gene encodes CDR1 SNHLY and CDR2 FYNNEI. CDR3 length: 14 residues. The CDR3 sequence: CASNLVVGAYEQYF. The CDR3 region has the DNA TGTGCCAGCAACTTGGTAGTGGGGGCCTACGAGCAGTACTTC.

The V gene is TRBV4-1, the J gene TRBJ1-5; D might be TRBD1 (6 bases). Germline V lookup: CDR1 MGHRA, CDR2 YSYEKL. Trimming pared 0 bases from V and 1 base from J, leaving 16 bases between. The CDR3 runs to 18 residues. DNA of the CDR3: TGCGCCAGCAGCCAAGATATAGGGGGTTACAGGAGCAATCAGCCCCAGCATTTT. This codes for CASSQDIGGYRSNQPQHF.

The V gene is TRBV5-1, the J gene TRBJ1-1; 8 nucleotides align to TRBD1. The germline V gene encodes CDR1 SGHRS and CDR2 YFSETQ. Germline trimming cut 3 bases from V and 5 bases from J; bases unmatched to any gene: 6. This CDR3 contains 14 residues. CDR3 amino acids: CASSSSTGETEAFF. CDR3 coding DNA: TGCGCCAGCAGCTCCTCGACAGGGGAAACTGAAGCTTTCTTT. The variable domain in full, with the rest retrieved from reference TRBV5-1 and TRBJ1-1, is KAGVTQTPRYLIKTRGQQVTLSCSPISGHRSVSWYQQTPGQGLQFLFEYFSETQRNKGNFPGRFSGRQFSNSRSEMNVSTLELGDSALYLCASSSSTGETEAFFGQGTRLTVV.

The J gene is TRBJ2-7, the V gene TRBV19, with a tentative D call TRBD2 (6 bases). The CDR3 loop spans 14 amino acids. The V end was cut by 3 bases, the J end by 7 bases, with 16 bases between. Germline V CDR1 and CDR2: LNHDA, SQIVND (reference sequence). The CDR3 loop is CASSIGGPPREQYF. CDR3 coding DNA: TGTGCCAGTAGTATCGGGGGACCCCCTCGGGAGCAGTACTTC.

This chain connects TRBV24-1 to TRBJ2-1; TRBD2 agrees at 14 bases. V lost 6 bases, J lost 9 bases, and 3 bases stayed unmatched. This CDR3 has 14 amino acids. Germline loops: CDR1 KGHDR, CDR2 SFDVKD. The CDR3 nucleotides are TGTGCCACCAGTCCGGGACTAGCGGGAGCTGAGCAGTTCTTC. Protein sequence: CATSPGLAGAEQFF.

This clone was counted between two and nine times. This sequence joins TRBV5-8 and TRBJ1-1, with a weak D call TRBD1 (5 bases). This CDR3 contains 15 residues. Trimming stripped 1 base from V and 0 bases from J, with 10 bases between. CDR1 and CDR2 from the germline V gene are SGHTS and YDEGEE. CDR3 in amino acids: CASSLRGLLNTEAFF. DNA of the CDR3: TGTGCCAGCAGCTTGAGGGGCCTACTGAACACTGAAGCTTTCTTT.

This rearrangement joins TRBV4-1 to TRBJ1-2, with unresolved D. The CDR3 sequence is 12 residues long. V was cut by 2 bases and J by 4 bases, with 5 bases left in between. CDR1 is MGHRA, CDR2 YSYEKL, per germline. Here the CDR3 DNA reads TGCGCCAGCAGCCAAAATCGCTATGGCTACACCTTC. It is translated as CASSQNRYGYTF.

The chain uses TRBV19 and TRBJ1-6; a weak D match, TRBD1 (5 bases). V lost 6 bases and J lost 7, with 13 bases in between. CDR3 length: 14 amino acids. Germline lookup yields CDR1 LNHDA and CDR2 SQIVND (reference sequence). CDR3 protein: CASRSLGENSPLHF. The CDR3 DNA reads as TGTGCCAGTAGAAGTCTAGGGGAAAATTCACCCCTCCACTTT.

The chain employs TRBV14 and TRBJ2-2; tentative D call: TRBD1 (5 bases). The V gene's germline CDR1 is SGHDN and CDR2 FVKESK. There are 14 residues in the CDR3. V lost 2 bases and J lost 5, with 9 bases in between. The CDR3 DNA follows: TGTGCCAGCAGCCAAATCTCAGGGACCGGGGAGCTGTTTTTT. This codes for CASSQISGTGELFF.

CDR3 region: CASSAYLSKGYGYTF. For the CDR3, the DNA is TGTGCCAGCAGCGCCTATCTTAGTAAGGGCTATGGCTACACCTTC. The V call is TRBV9, the J call TRBJ1-2; no clear D gene. In germline, CDR1 is SGDLS, CDR2 YYNGEE. CDR3 length: 15 residues. V dropped 3 bases and J dropped 4 bases, with 16 bases sitting between them.

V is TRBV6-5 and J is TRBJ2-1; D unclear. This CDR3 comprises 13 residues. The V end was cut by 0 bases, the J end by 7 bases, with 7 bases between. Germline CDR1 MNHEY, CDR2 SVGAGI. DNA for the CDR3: TGTGCCAGCAGTTACTCGTCTGCAAATGAGCAGTTCTTC. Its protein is CASSYSSANEQFF.

The CDR3 bases are TGTGCCAGCAGCTTAGGTGGGGGACAGACAGTCTATGGCTACACCTTC. Residues: CASSLGGGQTVYGYTF. The chain combines TRBV11-2 with TRBJ1-2; 7 bases match TRBD1. CDR3 size: 16 residues. V shed 1 base and J 4 bases; nucleotides not matched to a gene: 9. Germline V CDR1 and CDR2: SGHAT, FQNNGV.